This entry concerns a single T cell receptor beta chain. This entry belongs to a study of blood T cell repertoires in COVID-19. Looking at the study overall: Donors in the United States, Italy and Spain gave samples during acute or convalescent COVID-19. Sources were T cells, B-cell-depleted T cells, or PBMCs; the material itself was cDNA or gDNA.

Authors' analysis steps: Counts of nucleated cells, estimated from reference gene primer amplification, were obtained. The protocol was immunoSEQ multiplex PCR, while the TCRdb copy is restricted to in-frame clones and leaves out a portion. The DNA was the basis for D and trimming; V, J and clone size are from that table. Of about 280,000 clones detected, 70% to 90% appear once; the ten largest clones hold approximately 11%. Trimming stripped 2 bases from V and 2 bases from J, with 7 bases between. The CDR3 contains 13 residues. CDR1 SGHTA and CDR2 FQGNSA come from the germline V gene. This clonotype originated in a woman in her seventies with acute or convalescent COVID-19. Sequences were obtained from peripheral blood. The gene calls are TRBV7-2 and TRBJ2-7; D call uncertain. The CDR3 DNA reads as TGTGCCAGCAGCTTATCCCAGACCTACGAGCAGTACTTC. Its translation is CASSLSQTYEQYF.